One sample yielded the 21 T cell receptor beta chains listed below, sequenced in a study of OX40 agonist ivuxolimab in advanced cancers. The repertoire was sequenced with immunoSEQ multiplex PCR; TCRdb's copy has only in-frame clones and lacks some. This table holds 90,000 to 120,000 clones, more than 85% found once. The sequences come from CD4+ or CD8+ T cells sorted from blood, collected in a trial of the OX40 agonist ivuxolimab. Source of these receptors: an adult with an advanced solid tumor such as melanoma, head and neck, liver or kidney cancer.

The rearrangement links TRBV4-3 to TRBJ2-2; D is undetermined. V gave up 1 base and J gave up 5 bases, with 8 bases separating them. CDR1 is LGHNA, CDR2 YSLEER, per germline. The CDR3 is 14 amino acids. The CDR3 coding sequence is TGCGCCAGCAGCCAAGTATTAGGGACCGGGGAGCTGTTTTTT. Translated: CASSQVLGTGELFF.

The chain combines TRBV9 with TRBJ2-5, with a possible D match to TRBD2 (6 bases). Trimming took 0 bases from V and 1 from J, leaving 13 bases between them. From germline, CDR1 is SGDLS and CDR2 YYNGEE. The CDR3 is made up of 16 amino acids. The CDR3 loop reads CASSVADLGGQETQYF. The CDR3 DNA reads TGTGCCAGCAGCGTAGCTGACCTGGGGGGCCAAGAGACCCAGTACTTC.

The V gene is TRBV11-2, the J gene TRBJ2-1; TRBD1 might be the D (5 bases). In germline, CDR1 is SGHAT, CDR2 FQNNGV. The V end lost 7 bases, the J end lost 5 bases, and 21 bases lay between the germline ends. CDR3 size: 16 residues. Written as DNA, the CDR3 is TGTGCCAGCACCGAAATCAGGGCAGCCTACAACAATGAGCAGTTCTTC. This translates into CASTEIRAAYNNEQFF.

V gene TRBV27 combines with J gene TRBJ2-2; 7 positions match TRBD2. This CDR3 has 15 residues. Per the germline V gene, CDR1 is MNHEY and CDR2 is SMNVEV (reference sequence). Losses at the gene ends were 3 bases for V and 4 bases for J; bases not matched to a gene: 5. This CDR3 reads CASSLVGLITGELFF. For the CDR3, the DNA is TGTGCCAGCAGTTTGGTGGGACTAATCACCGGGGAGCTGTTTTTT.

In its sample, this clone was seen once. V is TRBV2 and J is TRBJ1-4; 7 bases align to TRBD1. Germline V CDR1 and CDR2: SNHLY, FYNNEI. The V gene end was trimmed by 7 bases and the J gene end by 7 bases; junction bases not matched to a gene: 12. The CDR3 is 15 residues long. Here the CDR3 reads CASIATGAVFEKLFF. In DNA form, the CDR3 reads TGTGCCAGCATTGCCACAGGGGCAGTTTTTGAAAAACTGTTTTTT.

This chain joins TRBV11-2 and TRBJ2-7; 7 bases map to TRBD1. CDR3 length: 14 amino acids. Germline CDR1 SGHAT, CDR2 FQNNGV. V shed 2 bases, J shed 1 base, and the junction held 2 bases outside the gene matches. CDR3 sequence reads: CASSLQGDSYEQYF. CDR3 coding DNA: TGTGCCAGCAGCTTACAGGGGGATTCCTACGAGCAGTACTTC.

The chain recombines TRBV7-2 with TRBJ2-7; D tentatively reads TRBD1 or TRBD2 (5 bases each). Trimming pared 4 bases from V and 3 bases from J, leaving 13 bases between. The CDR3 runs 14 residues. Germline V gene data show CDR1 as SGHTA and CDR2 as FQGNSA. For the CDR3, the DNA is TGTGCCAGCAGCTGGGCCGGGACCAGCTACGAGCAGTACTTC. It is translated as CASSWAGTSYEQYF. Complete variable domain (other parts from reference TRBV7-2 and TRBJ2-7): GAGVSQSPSNKVTEKGKDVELRCDPISGHTALYWYRQSLGQGLEFLIYFQGNSAPDKSGLPSDRFSAERTGGSVSTLTIQRTQQEDSAVYLCASSWAGTSYEQYFGPGTRLTVT.

The V and J genes are TRBV28 and TRBJ1-6; D ambiguous. With 6 bases removed from V and 14 bases from J, the gap between germline ends came to 14 bases. Germline V gives CDR1 MDHEN, CDR2 SYDVKM. The CDR3 is made up of 12 amino acids. The DNA of the CDR3 is TGTGCCAGCAGGGGTCCTAATCAGGCCCTCCACTTT. Protein product: CASRGPNQALHF.

V gene TRBV4-2 combines with J gene TRBJ2-7; 14 bases are shared with TRBD2. V gave up 3 bases and J gave up 2 bases; unmatched junction bases: 0. The CDR3 spans 15 residues. From germline, CDR1 is LGHNA and CDR2 YNFKEQ. The chain's CDR3 is CASSQGLAGAYEQYF. The CDR3 DNA reads as TGTGCCAGCAGCCAGGGACTAGCGGGAGCCTACGAGCAGTACTTC.

The chain is built from TRBV28 and TRBJ2-5; TRBD2 matches 7 bases. In germline, CDR1 is MDHEN, CDR2 SYDVKM. The CDR3 covers 14 residues. Trimming took 6 bases from V and 5 from J; bases not matched to a gene: 9. DNA for the CDR3: TGTGCCAGCAGACCCCGGGGGGAATGGGAGACCCAGTACTTC. Encoded protein: CASRPRGEWETQYF. Supplemented by reference TRBV28 and TRBJ2-5, the full variable domain reads DVKVTQSSRYLVKRTGEKVFLECVQDMDHENMFWYRQDPGLGLRLIYFSYDVKMKEKGDIPEGYSVSREKKERFSLILESASTNQTSMYLCASRPRGEWETQYFGPGTRLLVL.

This chain connects TRBV5-1 to TRBJ2-7; 8 positions match TRBD2. Germline trimming cut 4 bases from V and 0 bases from J; bases unmatched to any gene: 21. The CDR3 is made up of 20 amino acids. Germline V lookup: CDR1 SGHRS, CDR2 YFSETQ. The CDR3 sequence is CASSLPRSTSGPSYSYEQYF. For the CDR3, the DNA is TGCGCCAGCAGCCTCCCCCGCAGTACTAGCGGCCCATCCTACTCCTACGAGCAGTACTTC.

The CDR3 is CASSPDRQNTEAFF. The CDR3 DNA is TGTGCCAGCAGCCCGGACAGACAGAACACTGAAGCTTTCTTT. This chain connects TRBV7-3 to TRBJ1-1, with a weak D call TRBD1 (6 bases). Germline CDR1 SGHTA, CDR2 FQGTGA. V was cut by 5 bases and J by 1 base, with 11 bases left in between. This CDR3 is built from 14 residues.

The chain is built from TRBV7-2 and TRBJ2-5, with a weak D call TRBD2 (5 bases). The germline gives CDR1 SGHTA, CDR2 FQGNSA. Trimming removed 2 bases from V and 4 bases from J, with 14 bases in between. The CDR3 is 15 amino acids. This chain's CDR3 is CASSLILATRETQYF. The CDR3 DNA reads TGTGCCAGCAGCTTAATCCTAGCTACCCGAGAGACCCAGTACTTC.

The rearrangement uses TRBV15 and TRBJ1-5, with D tentatively TRBD1 (5 bases). Germline CDR1 LNHNV, CDR2 YYDKDF (reference sequence). V dropped 5 bases and J dropped 7 bases, with 18 bases sitting between them. This CDR3 has 15 amino acids. The CDR3 sequence is CATSGGVELWQPQHF. The DNA of the CDR3 is TGTGCCACCAGCGGGGGGGTGGAATTATGGCAGCCCCAGCATTTT.

The chain carries TRBV18 and TRBJ2-1; no reliable D call. Trimming took off 3 bases at V and 7 bases at J, with 4 bases between the two ends. The CDR3 is 11 residues long. CDR1 is KGHSH, CDR2 LQKENI, per germline. In nucleotides, the CDR3 is TGTGCCAGCTCACCGAGGAATGAGCAGTTCTTC. It codes for CASSPRNEQFF.

The chain recombines TRBV11-2 with TRBJ2-7; unclear D gene. The V and J ends lost 1 base and 4 bases respectively, with 14 bases between them. Germline-derived CDR1 and CDR2 are SGHAT and FQNNGV. The CDR3 consists of 15 residues. The CDR3 sequence is CASSLGSSPVYEQYF. The CDR3 DNA is TGTGCCAGCAGCTTAGGCAGCTCACCTGTATACGAGCAGTACTTC. Supplemented by reference TRBV11-2 and TRBJ2-7, the full variable domain reads EAGVAQSPRYKIIEKRQSVAFWCNPISGHATLYWYQQILGQGPKLLIQFQNNGVVDDSQLPKDRFSAERLKGVDSTLKIQPAKLEDSAVYLCASSLGSSPVYEQYFGPGTRLTVT.

This clone was seen once. The chain links TRBV27 to TRBJ1-1; D possibly corresponds to TRBD1 (6 bases). The CDR3 totals 14 residues. Germline CDR1 and CDR2: MNHEY and SMNVEV (reference sequence). The ends were cut back, 3 bases at V and 5 bases at J, with 13 bases in the middle. The CDR3 protein is CASSLHRVSTEAFF. The DNA for the CDR3 is TGTGCCAGCAGTTTGCACAGGGTCAGTACTGAAGCTTTCTTT.

The gene calls are TRBV5-1 and TRBJ1-4; 7 nucleotides align to TRBD1. The CDR3 sequence is 15 residues long. The germline V gene has CDR1 SGHRS and CDR2 YFSETQ. J lost 8 bases, V lost 10 bases, and 17 bases had no gene match. The CDR3 region is CASHRGNEGREKLFF. The CDR3 DNA sequence: TGCGCCTCGCACAGGGGAAACGAGGGAAGGGAAAAACTGTTTTTT.

The chain joins TRBV7-2 to TRBJ1-1; D not resolved. Germline loops: CDR1 SGHTA, CDR2 FQGNSA. This CDR3 is 15 amino acids long. V was pared by 2 bases and J by 8 bases, with 18 bases between. The CDR3 DNA sequence: TGTGCCAGCAGCTTAAGTCGGTTGAATCTAGGGGAAGCTTTCTTT. It codes for CASSLSRLNLGEAFF.

The chain couples TRBV27 to TRBJ1-2; 7 nucleotides align to TRBD1. With 0 bases clipped from V and 4 bases from J, the junction kept 5 bases outside the gene matches. The germline CDR1 and CDR2 sequences are MNHEY and SMNVEV (reference sequence). CDR3 length: 15 amino acids. The CDR3 DNA follows: TGTGCCAGCAGTTTATCGAAGGCAGGGGGCTATGGCTACACCTTC. Protein sequence: CASSLSKAGGYGYTF.

The gene calls are TRBV7-9 and TRBJ2-3, with 9 bases that match TRBD1. V dropped 4 bases and J dropped 2; count of bases not matched to a gene: 10. This CDR3 contains 17 residues. Per the germline V gene, CDR1 is SEHNR and CDR2 is FQNEAQ (reference sequence). The CDR3 protein is CASSSQQGQGFTDTQYF. CDR3 nucleotide sequence: TGTGCCAGCAGCTCCCAGCAGGGACAGGGATTCACAGATACGCAGTATTTT. Supplemented by reference TRBV7-9 and TRBJ2-3, the full variable domain reads DTGVSQNPRHKITKRGQNVTFRCDPISEHNRLYWYRQTLGQGPEFLTYFQNEAQLEKSRLLSDRFSAERPKGSFSTLEIQRTEQGDSAMYLCASSSQQGQGFTDTQYFGPGTRLTVL.